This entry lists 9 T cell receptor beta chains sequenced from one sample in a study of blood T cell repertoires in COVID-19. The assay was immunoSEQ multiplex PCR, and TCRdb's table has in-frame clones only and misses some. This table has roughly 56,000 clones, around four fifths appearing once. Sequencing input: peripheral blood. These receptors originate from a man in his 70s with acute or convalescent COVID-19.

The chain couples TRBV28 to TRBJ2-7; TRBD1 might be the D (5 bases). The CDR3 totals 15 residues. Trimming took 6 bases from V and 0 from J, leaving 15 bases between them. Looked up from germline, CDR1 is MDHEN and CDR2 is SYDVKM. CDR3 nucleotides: TGTGCCAGCAGCGCGGAGACTGGGGCCTCCTACGAGCAGTACTTC. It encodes CASSAETGASYEQYF.

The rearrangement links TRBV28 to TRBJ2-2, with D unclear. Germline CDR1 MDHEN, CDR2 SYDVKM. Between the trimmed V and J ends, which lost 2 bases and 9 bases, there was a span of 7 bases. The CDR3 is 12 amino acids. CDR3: CASSLLLRELFF. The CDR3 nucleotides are TGTGCCAGCAGTTTACTATTACGGGAGCTGTTTTTT.

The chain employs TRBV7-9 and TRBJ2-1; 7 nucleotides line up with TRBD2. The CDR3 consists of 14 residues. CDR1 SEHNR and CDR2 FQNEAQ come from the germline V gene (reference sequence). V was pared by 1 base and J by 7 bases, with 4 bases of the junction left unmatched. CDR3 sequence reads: CASSLVREGNEQFF. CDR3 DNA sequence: TGTGCCAGCAGCTTAGTCAGGGAGGGGAATGAGCAGTTCTTC.

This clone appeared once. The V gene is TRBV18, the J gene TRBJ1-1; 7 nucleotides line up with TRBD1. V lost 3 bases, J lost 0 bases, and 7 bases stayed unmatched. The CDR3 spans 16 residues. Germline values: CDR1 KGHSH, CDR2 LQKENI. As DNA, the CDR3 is TGTGCCAGCTCACCGGGGACAGCAGCCTTGAACACTGAAGCTTTCTTT. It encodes CASSPGTAALNTEAFF.

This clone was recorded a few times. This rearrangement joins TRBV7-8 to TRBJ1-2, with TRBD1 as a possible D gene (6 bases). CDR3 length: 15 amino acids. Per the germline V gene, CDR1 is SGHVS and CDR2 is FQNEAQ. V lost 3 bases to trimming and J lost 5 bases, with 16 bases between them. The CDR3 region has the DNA TGTGCCAGCAGCTTGGGTGCAGGGGCGGAGTATGGCTACACCTTC. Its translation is CASSLGAGAEYGYTF. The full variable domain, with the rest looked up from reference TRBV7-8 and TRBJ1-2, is GAGVSQSPRYKVAKRGQDVALRCDPISGHVSLFWYQQALGQGPEFLTYFQNEAQLDKSGLPSDRFFAERPEGSVSTLKIQRTQQEDSAVYLCASSLGAGAEYGYTFGSGTRLTVV.

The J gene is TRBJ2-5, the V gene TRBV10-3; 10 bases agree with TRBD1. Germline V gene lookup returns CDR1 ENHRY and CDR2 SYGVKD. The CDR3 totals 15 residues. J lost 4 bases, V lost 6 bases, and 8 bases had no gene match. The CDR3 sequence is CAIRGDRGFRETQYF. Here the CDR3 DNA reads TGTGCCATCAGGGGGGACAGGGGATTCAGAGAGACCCAGTACTTC.

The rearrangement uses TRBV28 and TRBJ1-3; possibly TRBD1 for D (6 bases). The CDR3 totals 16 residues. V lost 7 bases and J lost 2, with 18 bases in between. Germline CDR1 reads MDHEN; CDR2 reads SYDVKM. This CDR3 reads CASTSWGGGTGNTIYF. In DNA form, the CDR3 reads TGTGCCAGCACCTCCTGGGGAGGGGGTACTGGAAACACCATATATTTT.

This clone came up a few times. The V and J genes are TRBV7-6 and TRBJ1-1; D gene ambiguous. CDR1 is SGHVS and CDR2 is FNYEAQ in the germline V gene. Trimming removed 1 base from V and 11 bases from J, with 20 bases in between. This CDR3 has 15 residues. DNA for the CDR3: TGTGCCAGCAGCTTAGTAAGTCGGGATCCCTCCGCTGCTTTCTTT. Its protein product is CASSLVSRDPSAAFF.

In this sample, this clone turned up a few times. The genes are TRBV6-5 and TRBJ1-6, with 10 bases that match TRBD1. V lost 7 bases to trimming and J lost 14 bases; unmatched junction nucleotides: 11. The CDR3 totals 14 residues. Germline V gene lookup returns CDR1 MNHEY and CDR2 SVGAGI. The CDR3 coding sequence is TGTGCCAGCAAGGTGGGACAGGGGAATTCGGCCCTCCACTTT. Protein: CASKVGQGNSALHF.